This T cell receptor beta chain emerged from a study of cytomegalovirus exposure and HLA in healthy donors. Study observations and caveats: With later analysis, a missense DCLRE1C variant became linked to TCR beta V- and J-gene trimming. Within a later analysis, the majority of CMV-associated TCR beta chains appeared HLA-restricted.

While unrecorded immune exposures were likely, the donors were nominally healthy when sampled. Trimming took off 3 bases at V and 0 bases at J, with 6 bases between the two ends. Germline V gene data show CDR1 as SEHNR and CDR2 as FQNEAQ (reference sequence). This CDR3 is built from 14 residues. In the case of this clone: Its antigen is not known.

This PCR relied on a set of 60 Vbeta primers and 13 Jbeta primers. The assay was immunoSEQ multiplex PCR, and TCRdb's table has in-frame clones only and misses some. The data hold 90,000 to 120,000 clones, with about 74% observed a single time. The chain carries TRBV7-9 and TRBJ1-3; no reliable D call. The sequenced material came from PBMCs. This receptor was obtained from a woman between 40 and 55 years old in good health and CMV-seropositive. The CDR3 DNA sequence: TGTGCCAGCAGCTTGTCTCTCTCTGGAAACACCATATATTTT. Encoded protein: CASSLSLSGNTIYF.